Reported below is one T cell receptor beta chain. Trimming shortened V by 4 bases and J by 0 bases, and 7 bases separated the two germline ends. The CDR3 extends over 14 amino acids. Germline assignment: CDR1 MNHEY and CDR2 SVGEGT. The data were taken from a study of control samples from healthy donors and cancer patients. The method was immunoSEQ multiplex PCR; TCRdb's version includes in-frame clones alone and lacks a portion of them. The top ten hold over 2.5% of the sample, which has 95,000 to 130,000 clones, 85% to 95% seen once. The chain links TRBV6-2 or TRBV6-3 to TRBJ2-1; D call uncertain. Material: blood. The origin of this receptor is a young man in good health. CDR3 residues: CASSSQASYNEQFF. Here the CDR3 DNA reads TGTGCCAGCAGTTCTCAAGCCTCCTACAATGAGCAGTTCTTC.